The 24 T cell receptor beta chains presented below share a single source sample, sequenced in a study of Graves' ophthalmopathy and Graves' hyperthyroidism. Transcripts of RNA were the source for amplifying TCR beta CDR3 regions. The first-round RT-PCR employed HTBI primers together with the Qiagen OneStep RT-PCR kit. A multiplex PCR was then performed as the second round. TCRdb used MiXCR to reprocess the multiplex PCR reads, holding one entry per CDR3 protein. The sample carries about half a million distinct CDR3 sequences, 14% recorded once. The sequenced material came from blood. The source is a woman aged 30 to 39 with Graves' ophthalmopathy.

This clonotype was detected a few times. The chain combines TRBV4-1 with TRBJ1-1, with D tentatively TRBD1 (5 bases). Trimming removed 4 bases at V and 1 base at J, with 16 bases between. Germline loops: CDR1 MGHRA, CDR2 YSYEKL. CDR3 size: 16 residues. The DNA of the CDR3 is TGCGCCAGCAGCCTCGACAGAGGAATAAGGAACACTGAAGCTTTCTTT. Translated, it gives CASSLDRGIRNTEAFF.

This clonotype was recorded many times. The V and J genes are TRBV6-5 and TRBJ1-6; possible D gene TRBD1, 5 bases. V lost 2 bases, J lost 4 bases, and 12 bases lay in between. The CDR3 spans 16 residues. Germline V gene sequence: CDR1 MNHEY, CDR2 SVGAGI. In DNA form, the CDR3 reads TGTGCCAGCAGTTACGGGACGGAGAAATATAATTCACCCCTCCACTTT. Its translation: CASSYGTEKYNSPLHF.

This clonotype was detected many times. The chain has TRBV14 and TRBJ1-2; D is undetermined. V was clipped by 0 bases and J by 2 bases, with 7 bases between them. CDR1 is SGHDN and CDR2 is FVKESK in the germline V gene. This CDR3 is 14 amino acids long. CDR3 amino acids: CASSQDAQNYGYTF. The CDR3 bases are TGTGCCAGCAGCCAAGATGCACAGAACTATGGCTACACCTTC.

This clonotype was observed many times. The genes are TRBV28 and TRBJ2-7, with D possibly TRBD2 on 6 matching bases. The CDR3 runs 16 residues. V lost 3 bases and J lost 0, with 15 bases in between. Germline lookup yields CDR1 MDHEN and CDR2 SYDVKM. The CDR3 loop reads CASSFGRGRSSYEQYF. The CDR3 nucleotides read TGTGCCAGCAGTTTCGGGCGAGGGAGGTCCTCCTACGAGCAGTACTTC.

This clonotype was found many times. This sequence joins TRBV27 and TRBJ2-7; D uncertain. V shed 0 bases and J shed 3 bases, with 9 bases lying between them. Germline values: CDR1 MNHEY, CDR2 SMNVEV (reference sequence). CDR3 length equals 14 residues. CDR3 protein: CASSLSGNNYEQYF. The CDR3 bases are TGTGCCAGCAGTTTATCCGGCAACAACTACGAGCAGTACTTC.

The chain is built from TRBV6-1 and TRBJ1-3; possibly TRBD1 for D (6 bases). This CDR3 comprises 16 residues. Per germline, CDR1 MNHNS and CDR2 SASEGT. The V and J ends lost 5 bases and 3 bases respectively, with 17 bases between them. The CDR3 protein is CASSPRRDRFGNTIYF. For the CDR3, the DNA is TGTGCCAGCAGTCCCCGGCGAGACAGGTTTGGAAACACCATATATTTT.

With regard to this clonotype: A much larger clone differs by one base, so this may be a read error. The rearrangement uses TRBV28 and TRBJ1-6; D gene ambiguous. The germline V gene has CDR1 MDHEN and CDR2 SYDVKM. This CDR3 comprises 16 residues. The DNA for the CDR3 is TGTGCCAGCAGTTTCTTTCTGAACAGCTATAATTCACACCTCCACTTT. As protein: CASSFFLNSYNSHLHF.

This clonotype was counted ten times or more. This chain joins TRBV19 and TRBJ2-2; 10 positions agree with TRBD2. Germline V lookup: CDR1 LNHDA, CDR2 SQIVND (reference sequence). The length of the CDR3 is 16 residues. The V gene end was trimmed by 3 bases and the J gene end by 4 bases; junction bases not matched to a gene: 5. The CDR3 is CASSILAGGGTGELFF. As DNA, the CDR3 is TGTGCCAGTAGTATTTTAGCGGGGGGAGGCACCGGGGAGCTGTTTTTT.

CDR3 coding DNA: TGTGCCAGCAGCCAAGGGCACCGCCCGGTGCCTGGCTACACCTTC. Translated: CASSQGHRPVPGYTF. The chain couples TRBV4-2 to TRBJ1-2; D remains unclear. The CDR3 extends over 15 amino acids. With 1 base removed from V and 7 bases from J, the gap between germline ends came to 16 bases. The V gene's germline CDR1 is LGHNA and CDR2 YNFKEQ.

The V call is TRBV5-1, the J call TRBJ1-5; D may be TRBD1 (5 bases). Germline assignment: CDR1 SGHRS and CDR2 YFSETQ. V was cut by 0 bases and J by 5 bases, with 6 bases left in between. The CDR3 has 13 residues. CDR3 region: CASSLAQDQPQHF. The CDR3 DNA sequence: TGCGCCAGCAGCTTGGCACAGGATCAGCCCCAGCATTTT.

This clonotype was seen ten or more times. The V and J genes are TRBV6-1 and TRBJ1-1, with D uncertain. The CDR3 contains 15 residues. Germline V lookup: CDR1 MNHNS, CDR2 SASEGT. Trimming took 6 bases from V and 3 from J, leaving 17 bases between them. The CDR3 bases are TGTGCCAGCAGATGGACCCGGAAGAGGGACACTGAAGCTTTCTTT. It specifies CASRWTRKRDTEAFF.

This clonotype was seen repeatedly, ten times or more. CDR3 amino acids: CASSRSSGGLTGELFF. As DNA, the CDR3 is TGTGCCAGCAGTCGATCTAGCGGGGGGCTCACCGGGGAGCTGTTTTTT. The rearrangement joins TRBV12-3 or TRBV12-4 to TRBJ2-2; 11 bases line up with TRBD2. There are 16 residues in the CDR3. Germline trimming cut 5 bases from V and 4 bases from J; bases unmatched to any gene: 6.

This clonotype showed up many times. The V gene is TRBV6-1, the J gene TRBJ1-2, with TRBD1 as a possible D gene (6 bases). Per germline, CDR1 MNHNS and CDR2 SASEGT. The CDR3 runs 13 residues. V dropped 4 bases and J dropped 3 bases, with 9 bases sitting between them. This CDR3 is CASSVGQHYGYTF. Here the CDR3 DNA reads TGTGCCAGCAGTGTTGGACAGCACTATGGCTACACCTTC.

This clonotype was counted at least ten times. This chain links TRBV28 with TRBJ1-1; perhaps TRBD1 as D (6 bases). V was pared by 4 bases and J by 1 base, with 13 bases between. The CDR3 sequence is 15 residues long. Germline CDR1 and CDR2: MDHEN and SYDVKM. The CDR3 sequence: CASSSTGSTNTEAFF. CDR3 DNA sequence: TGTGCCAGCAGTTCCACAGGGTCGACGAACACTGAAGCTTTCTTT.

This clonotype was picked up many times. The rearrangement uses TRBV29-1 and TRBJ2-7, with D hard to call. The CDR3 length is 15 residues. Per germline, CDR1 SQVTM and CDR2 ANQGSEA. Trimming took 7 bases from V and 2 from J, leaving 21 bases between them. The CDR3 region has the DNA TGCAGCGCTAAGTATTGGCGACACGAAACCTACGAGCAGTACTTC. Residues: CSAKYWRHETYEQYF.

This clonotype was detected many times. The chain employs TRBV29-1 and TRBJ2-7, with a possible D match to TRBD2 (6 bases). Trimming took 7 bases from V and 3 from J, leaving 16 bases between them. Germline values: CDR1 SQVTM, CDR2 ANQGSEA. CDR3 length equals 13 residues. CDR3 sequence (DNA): TGCAGCGGGAGTAGCGGAACTGTCTACGAGCAGTACTTC. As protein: CSGSSGTVYEQYF.

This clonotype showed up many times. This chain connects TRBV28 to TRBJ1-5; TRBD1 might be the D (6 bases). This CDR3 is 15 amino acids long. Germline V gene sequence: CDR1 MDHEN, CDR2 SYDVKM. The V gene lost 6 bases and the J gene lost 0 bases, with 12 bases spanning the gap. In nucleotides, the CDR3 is TGTGCCAGCAGACAACAGGGAAATAGCAATCAGCCCCAGCATTTT. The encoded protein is CASRQQGNSNQPQHF.

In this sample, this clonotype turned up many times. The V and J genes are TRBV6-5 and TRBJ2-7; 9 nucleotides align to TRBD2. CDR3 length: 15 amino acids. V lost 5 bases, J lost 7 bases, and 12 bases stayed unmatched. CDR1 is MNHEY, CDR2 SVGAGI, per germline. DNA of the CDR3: TGTGCCAGCAGTCCCGAAGCGGGAGGTTCGTGGGAGCAGTACTTC. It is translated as CASSPEAGGSWEQYF.

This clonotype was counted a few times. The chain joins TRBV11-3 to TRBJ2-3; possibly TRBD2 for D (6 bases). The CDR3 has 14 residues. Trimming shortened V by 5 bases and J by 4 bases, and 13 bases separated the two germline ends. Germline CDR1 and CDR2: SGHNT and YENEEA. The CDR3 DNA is TGTGCCAGCAGCCCCGGGAGTACCGCAGATACGCAGTATTTT. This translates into CASSPGSTADTQYF. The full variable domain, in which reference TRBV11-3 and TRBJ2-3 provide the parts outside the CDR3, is EAGVVQSPRYKIIEKKQPVAFWCNPISGHNTLYWYLQNLGQGPELLIRYENEEAVDDSQLPKDRFSAERLKGVDSTLKIQPAELGDSAVYLCASSPGSTADTQYFGPGTRLTVL.

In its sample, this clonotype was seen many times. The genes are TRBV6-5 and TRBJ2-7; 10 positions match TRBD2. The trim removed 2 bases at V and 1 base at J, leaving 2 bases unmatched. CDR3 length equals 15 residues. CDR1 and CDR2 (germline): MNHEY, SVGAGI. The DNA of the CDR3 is TGTGCCAGCAGTTACGGACTAGCGGCTTCCTACGAGCAGTACTTC. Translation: CASSYGLAASYEQYF.

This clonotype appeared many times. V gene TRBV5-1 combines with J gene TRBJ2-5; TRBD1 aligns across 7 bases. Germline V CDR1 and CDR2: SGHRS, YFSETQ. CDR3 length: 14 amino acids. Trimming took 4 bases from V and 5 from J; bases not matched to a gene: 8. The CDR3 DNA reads TGCGCCAGCAGCACCCGACAGGGCCCGGAGACCCAGTACTTC. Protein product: CASSTRQGPETQYF.

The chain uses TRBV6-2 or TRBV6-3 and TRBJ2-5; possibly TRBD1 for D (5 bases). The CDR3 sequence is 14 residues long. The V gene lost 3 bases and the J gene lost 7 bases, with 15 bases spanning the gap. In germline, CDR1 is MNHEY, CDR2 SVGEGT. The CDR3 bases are TGTGCCAGCAGTTATCTCGTAAGGGGTGTGACCCAGTACTTC. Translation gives CASSYLVRGVTQYF.

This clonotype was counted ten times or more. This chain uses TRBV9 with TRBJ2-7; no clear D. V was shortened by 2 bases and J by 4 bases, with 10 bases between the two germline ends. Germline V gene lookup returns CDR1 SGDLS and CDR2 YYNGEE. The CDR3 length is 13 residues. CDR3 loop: CASSVGPSYEQYF. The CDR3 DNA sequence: TGTGCCAGCAGCGTGGGCCCCTCGTACGAGCAGTACTTC.

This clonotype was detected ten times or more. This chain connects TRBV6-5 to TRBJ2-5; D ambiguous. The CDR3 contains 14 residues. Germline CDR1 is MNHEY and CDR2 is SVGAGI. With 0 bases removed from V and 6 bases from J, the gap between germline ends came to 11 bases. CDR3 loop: CASSYSLEMKTQYF. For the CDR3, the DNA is TGTGCCAGCAGTTACTCGCTAGAGATGAAGACCCAGTACTTC.